The 16 T cell receptor beta chains below all came from one sample that was sequenced in a study of beta chain features in type 1 diabetes. Investigators reverse transcribed all isolated RNA, so they sequenced expressed TCRB transcripts. Here immunoSEQ multiplex PCR was the method, and the copy in TCRdb shows in-frame clones only, minus some. The table lists around 430,000 clones, over 25% of them singletons. What was sequenced was naive CD4+ T cells from blood. Source of these receptors: a man younger than 30 in good health.

This clone has just a few counts. The chain uses TRBV7-2 and TRBJ2-3; TRBD2 is a possible D gene (6 bases). V was shortened by 5 bases and J by 5 bases, with 20 bases between the two germline ends. Germline CDR1 is SGHTA and CDR2 is FQGNSA. This CDR3 region has 16 residues. Here the CDR3 DNA reads TGTGCCAGCAGCGATAGCGGTGGAGGGCCGGGAGATACGCAGTATTTT. Its translation is CASSDSGGGPGDTQYF.

The chain couples TRBV6-5 to TRBJ2-3; D uncertain. CDR3 size: 13 residues. The ends were cut back, 8 bases at V and 1 base at J, with 10 bases in the middle. Germline CDR1 and CDR2: MNHEY and SVGAGI. The CDR3 loop is CASSAAGTDTQYF. In DNA, the CDR3 is TGTGCCAGCTCGGCGGCGGGCACAGATACGCAGTATTTT.

The chain carries TRBV7-2 and TRBJ2-7; unclear D gene. The DNA end favors TRBJ2-5, so the J call may be wrong. Germline V gives CDR1 SGHTA, CDR2 FQGNSA. The CDR3 has 13 amino acids. The CDR3 sequence: CASSLDVRETQYF. CDR3 nucleotides: TGTGCCAGCAGCTTAGATGTTCGGGAGACCCAGTACTTC.

A few counts support this clone. The chain joins TRBV29-1 to TRBJ2-5; TRBD1 matches 8 bases. The V segment lost 6 bases and the J segment 0 bases; nucleotides outside the gene matches: 9. CDR1 is SQVTM, CDR2 ANQGSEA, per germline. The CDR3 sequence is 15 residues long. CDR3 bases: TGCAGCGTGACGCCACAGGGGGAGTACCAAGAGACCCAGTACTTC. This translates into CSVTPQGEYQETQYF.

As concerns this clone: The DNA is left out, because the CDR3 cannot be placed on it with certainty; the CDR3 is given as TCRdb lists it. V usage is TRBV27 and J usage is TRBJ2-7; the table's D gene call, TRBD2, was not cross checked with the DNA. Germline V gives CDR1 MNHEY, CDR2 SMNVEV (reference sequence). The CDR3 adds up to 14 amino acids, both ends counted. This CDR3 reads CASSSSWSSYEQYF.

This clone was seen just once. This sample includes further DNA sequences coding for the same CDR3. The V and J genes are TRBV7-9 and TRBJ1-1; tentatively, D is TRBD1 (5 bases). Deletions cut 5 bases from V and 1 base from J, with 8 bases between. This CDR3 is 13 amino acids long. The germline V gene has CDR1 SEHNR and CDR2 FQNEAQ (reference sequence). The CDR3 sequence is CASSITGNTEAFF. The CDR3 region has the DNA TGTGCCAGCAGCATTACAGGGAACACTGAAGCTTTCTTT.

The chain is built from TRBV30 and TRBJ2-1; 9 bases agree with TRBD2. Per the germline V gene, CDR1 is GTSNPN and CDR2 is SVGIG (reference sequence). Losses at the gene ends were 5 bases for V and 15 bases for J; bases not matched to a gene: 29. This CDR3 has 18 amino acids. The CDR3 reads CAWVSLGRGRLAAPFPFF. In nucleotides, the CDR3 is TGTGCCTGGGTTTCCCTTGGTAGGGGGAGACTAGCGGCACCTTTTCCGTTCTTC.

In this sample, this clone turned up a few times. This chain links TRBV7-2 with TRBJ2-7; the match to TRBD1 covers 7 bases. The CDR3 totals 15 residues. Germline CDR1 SGHTA, CDR2 FQGNSA. With V trimmed by 3 bases and J by 2 bases, 7 bases remained unmatched. The CDR3 spells CASSFETGTAYEQYF. CDR3 DNA: TGTGCCAGCAGCTTCGAGACCGGGACAGCCTACGAGCAGTACTTC.

J is TRBJ2-3 and V is TRBV30; the D is unclear. The V gene lost 2 bases and the J gene lost 2 bases, with 8 bases spanning the gap. The germline CDR1 and CDR2 sequences are GTSNPN and SVGIG (reference sequence). This CDR3 is 13 amino acids long. CDR3 coding DNA: TGTGCCTGGAGTATCCTCAACACAGATACGCAGTATTTT. It codes for CAWSILNTDTQYF.

The chain couples TRBV7-2 to TRBJ2-7; 9 bases fit TRBD1. V lost 7 bases, J lost 5 bases, and 6 bases stayed unmatched. The CDR3 is 13 amino acids. Germline V gene lookup returns CDR1 SGHTA and CDR2 FQGNSA. The CDR3 loop is CASNRDRVDEQYF. DNA for the CDR3: TGTGCCAGCAATCGGGACAGGGTCGACGAGCAGTACTTC.

In this sample, this clone turned up a few times. This chain uses TRBV29-1 with TRBJ2-3; D is unresolved. Germline V gene sequence: CDR1 SQVTM, CDR2 ANQGSEA. Trimming removed 7 bases from V and 0 bases from J, with 14 bases in between. CDR3 length: 14 residues. Written as DNA, the CDR3 is TGCAGCGCCCAAGGTGGTACTAGCACAGATACGCAGTATTTT. Its translation: CSAQGGTSTDTQYF.

The genes are TRBV7-9 and TRBJ2-1; TRBD2 matches 8 bases. Germline V lookup: CDR1 SEHNR, CDR2 FQNEAQ (reference sequence). This CDR3 spans 15 amino acids. Unmatched junction bases numbered 9, after V lost 5 bases and J lost 6 bases. CDR3 sequence (DNA): TGTGCCAGCAGCAAAGCGGGGGCCTTAGGCAATGAGCAGTTCTTC. Amino acid sequence: CASSKAGALGNEQFF.

The chain has TRBV30 and TRBJ2-7; 8 bases map to TRBD2. This CDR3 is built from 12 residues. The junction had 4 bases not matched to a gene; V was cut back by 4 bases and J by 5 bases. CDR1 and CDR2 from the germline V gene are GTSNPN and SVGIG (reference sequence). The CDR3 loop reads CAWKREYDEQYF. The CDR3 DNA follows: TGTGCCTGGAAGCGGGAGTACGACGAGCAGTACTTC.

This clone was detected a few times. V and J are TRBV4-3 and TRBJ2-1; D is unresolved. CDR1 is LGHNA and CDR2 is YSLEER in the germline V gene. The CDR3 consists of 16 residues. Trimming removed 5 bases at V and 0 bases at J, with 14 bases between. The CDR3 protein is CASSKAAESSYNEQFF. In DNA, the CDR3 is TGCGCCAGCAGCAAAGCTGCGGAAAGCTCCTACAATGAGCAGTTCTTC.

There are a few counts of this clone. The genes are TRBV11-2 and TRBJ2-5; D is ambiguous. The CDR3 is 15 residues long. Looked up from germline, CDR1 is SGHAT and CDR2 is FQNNGV. V lost 0 bases, J lost 6 bases, and 14 bases lay in between. CDR3 protein: CASSLDMMKIQTQYF. The CDR3, as DNA: TGTGCCAGCAGCTTAGATATGATGAAGATCCAGACCCAGTACTTC.

A few counts support this clone. The rearrangement joins TRBV30 to TRBJ2-7, with D uncertain. CDR3 length: 14 residues. Germline values: CDR1 GTSNPN, CDR2 SVGIG (reference sequence). Trimming stripped 3 bases from V and 3 bases from J, with 15 bases between. As DNA, the CDR3 is TGTGCCTGGAGCCCCGCCTCCCGTAACTACGAGCAGTACTTC. Amino acid sequence: CAWSPASRNYEQYF.